The rows below give T cell receptor beta chains drawn from one sample of a study of beta chain features in type 1 diabetes. Measured with immunoSEQ multiplex PCR; TCRdb has only the in-frame clones, and not every one. The top ten clones hold roughly 2% of a sample with about 38,000 clones, about two thirds of them seen once. The sample comprised Tregs from blood. These receptors all stem from a woman aged 25 to 45 in good health. CDR3s include the opening cysteine and the closing phenylalanine or tryptophan. The order of the fields is CDR3 DNA, CDR3 protein, clone size, D gene, J gene, V gene. A D gene is named only where the DNA matches it firmly. Only some rows state a clone size, as once, few, many or a class for expanded clones.

DNA: TGCGCCAGCAGCTCTAGCGGGAGGGCCATAGATACGCAGTATTTT
CDR3: CASSSSGRAIDTQYF
size: -
D: TRBD2
J: TRBJ2-3
V: TRBV4-3

DNA: TGTGCCTGGAGACTGGCGGGGCAGGGCAAACAGTACTTC
CDR3: CAWRLAGQGKQYF
size: -
D: -
J: TRBJ2-4
V: TRBV30

DNA: TGTGCCAGCAGCCACCGAGAACAAGAGACCCAGTACTTC
CDR3: CASSHREQETQYF
size: -
D: -
J: TRBJ2-5
V: TRBV7-9

DNA: TGCAGCGTACAACCCCCAGGGCACTACAATGAGCAGTTCTTC
CDR3: CSVQPPGHYNEQFF
size: few
D: -
J: TRBJ2-1
V: TRBV29-1

DNA: TGCGCCAGCAGCCAATTTTTGCTAGCAGGCACAGATACGCAGTATTTT
CDR3: CASSQFLLAGTDTQYF
size: -
D: -
J: TRBJ2-3
V: TRBV4-3

DNA: TGTGCCAGCAGTGGTCCCGGGACAGGGGCTACCTACGAGCAGTACTTC
CDR3: CASSGPGTGATYEQYF
size: once
D: TRBD1
J: TRBJ2-7
V: TRBV6-1

DNA: TGTGCCAGCAGTCAATTCATCGCGGGACCTTTCTACAATGAGCAGTTCTTC
CDR3: CASSQFIAGPFYNEQFF
size: -
D: -
J: TRBJ2-1
V: TRBV13

DNA: TGTGCCAGCAGCTTAGGGGGGGATCAGCCCCAGCATTTT
CDR3: CASSLGGDQPQHF
size: -
D: -
J: TRBJ1-5
V: TRBV7-3

DNA: TGCAGCGTAAAGACAGGGGACTATGGCTACACCTTC
CDR3: CSVKTGDYGYTF
size: few
D: TRBD1
J: TRBJ1-2
V: TRBV29-1

DNA: TGTGCCAGCAGCTTGAGCGGGAGGTTTACCTACGAGCAGTACTTC
CDR3: CASSLSGRFTYEQYF
size: -
D: TRBD2
J: TRBJ2-7
V: TRBV7-9

DNA: TGTGCCAGCAGCTTACAGGGACTAGCGGGAGGAGGTCAAGAGACCCAGTACTTC
CDR3: CASSLQGLAGGGQETQYF
size: -
D: TRBD2
J: TRBJ2-5
V: TRBV11-2

DNA: TGTGCCAGCAGCTTAAGAGACAATGAGCAGTTCTTC
CDR3: CASSLRDNEQFF
size: -
D: -
J: TRBJ2-1
V: TRBV7-9

DNA: TGTGCCAGCTCACCACGAGACGCGGGGTCCCAGTACTTC
CDR3: CASSPRDAGSQYF
size: -
D: -
J: TRBJ2-5
V: TRBV18

DNA: TGCGCCAGCAGCCAAGTCGCTAGCGGGAGCGCCTACAATGAGCAGTTCTTC
CDR3: CASSQVASGSAYNEQFF
size: -
D: TRBD2
J: TRBJ2-1
V: TRBV4-1

DNA: TGTGCCAGCAGACCGATGGGACAGCTGAACACTGAAGCTTTCTTT
CDR3: CASRPMGQLNTEAFF
size: -
D: TRBD1
J: TRBJ1-1
V: TRBV7-9

DNA: TGTGCCAGCAGCTTAGCGCAGGGGGCGTTGACTGAAGCTTTCTTT
CDR3: CASSLAQGALTEAFF
size: once
D: TRBD1
J: TRBJ1-1
V: TRBV7-2

DNA: TGTGCCAGCACCCGTTCAGGGGGGTTCTACGAGCAGTACTTC
CDR3: CASTRSGGFYEQYF
size: -
D: -
J: TRBJ2-7
V: TRBV28

DNA: TGTGCCAGCAGTCCATTCAGCGTCGGGGGGCTCTTACCCCAGCATTTT
CDR3: CASSPFSVGGLLPQHF
size: -
D: -
J: TRBJ1-5
V: TRBV27

DNA: TGTGCCAGCAGCTCCCGGACTAGCGGCTACGAGCAGTACTTC
CDR3: CASSSRTSGYEQYF
size: few
D: TRBD2
J: TRBJ2-7
V: TRBV7-2

DNA: TGTGCCAGCAGTTCCGTCAGCGGGAGGGGTTCCTACAATGAGCAGTTCTTC
CDR3: CASSSVSGRGSYNEQFF
size: -
D: TRBD2
J: TRBJ2-1
V: TRBV28

DNA: TGTGCCAGCAGTTCCCACCTCCGGGGGGCGAGCTCCTACGAGCAGTACTTC
CDR3: CASSSHLRGASSYEQYF
size: -
D: -
J: TRBJ2-7
V: TRBV27

DNA: TGTGCCAGCAGCGCCCAGGGTTACTACTACGAGCAGTACTTC
CDR3: CASSAQGYYYEQYF
size: -
D: -
J: TRBJ2-7
V: TRBV7-2

DNA: TGTGCCAGCAGCGAGCTAGCGGGCCCTCTCTCCTACGAGCAGTACTTC
CDR3: CASSELAGPLSYEQYF
size: -
D: TRBD2
J: TRBJ2-7
V: TRBV7-8

DNA: TGTGCCAGCAGTGAATTTGGGACAGGGTCATACGAGCAGTACTTC
CDR3: CASSEFGTGSYEQYF
size: -
D: TRBD1
J: TRBJ2-7
V: TRBV25-1

DNA: TGTGCCAGCAGCCTTGGGGAGTGGACTTCTGGCACAGATACGCAGTATTTT
CDR3: CASSLGEWTSGTDTQYF
size: large
D: -
J: TRBJ2-3
V: TRBV7-9

DNA: TGTGCCAGCAGTGCTCCAGGGGCCACTGAAGCTTTCTTT
CDR3: CASSAPGATEAFF
size: -
D: -
J: TRBJ1-1
V: TRBV6-6

DNA: TGTGCCAGCTCACTAGCGGGAGGGGGGGGCGAGCAGTACTTC
CDR3: CASSLAGGGGEQYF
size: -
D: TRBD2
J: TRBJ2-7
V: TRBV6-5

DNA: TGTGCCAGCAGCCAAGATTTAACTAGCGTGAATGAGCAGTTCTTC
CDR3: CASSQDLTSVNEQFF
size: -
D: TRBD2
J: TRBJ2-1
V: TRBV4-2

DNA: TGTGCCAGCAGCTGGCCGGGACTAGCTGGAGGGCAGTACTTC
CDR3: CASSWPGLAGGQYF
size: -
D: TRBD2
J: TRBJ2-7
V: TRBV7-9

DNA: TGTGCCAGCAGTTCCCCGGGGCTAGCGGGAAAGTACGAGCAGTACTTC
CDR3: CASSSPGLAGKYEQYF
size: -
D: TRBD2
J: TRBJ2-7
V: TRBV28

DNA: TGTGCCAGCAGCTCGCGAGGGGGGGAGTTCTTC
CDR3: CASSSRGGEFF
size: -
D: -
J: TRBJ2-1
V: TRBV5-6

DNA: TGTGCCAGCAGCTTAGTCCCCTTACTAGCGGATACCTACGAGCAGTACTTC
CDR3: CASSLVPLLADTYEQYF
size: -
D: TRBD2
J: TRBJ2-7
V: TRBV7-9

DNA: TGCAGCGTGGGGACAGGGGCTTCTGGGGCCAACGTCCTGACTTTC
CDR3: CSVGTGASGANVLTF
size: -
D: TRBD1
J: TRBJ2-6
V: TRBV29-1

DNA: TGTGCCAGCTCCCTAGGGGGCAGCCACACAGATACGCAGTATTTT
CDR3: CASSLGGSHTDTQYF
size: -
D: TRBD1
J: TRBJ2-3
V: TRBV18

DNA: TGCGCCAGCAGGATGGGAGAACAGGGACGAGAGACCCAGTACTTC
CDR3: CASRMGEQGRETQYF
size: -
D: -
J: TRBJ2-5
V: TRBV10-2

DNA: TGTGCCAGCAGTCAACGAAACGGCCCCAAGTCCCGGGACTTC
CDR3: CASSQRNGPKSRDF
size: few
D: -
J: TRBJ2-5
V: TRBV2

DNA: TGTGCCAGCAGCGATAACAGGGGGTGGAACACCGGGGAGCTGTTTTTT
CDR3: CASSDNRGWNTGELFF
size: -
D: TRBD1
J: TRBJ2-2
V: TRBV7-8